The 8 T cell receptor beta chains below were found in one sample sequenced in a study of blood T cell repertoires in COVID-19. This table comes from immunoSEQ multiplex PCR, and its TCRdb copy is limited to in-frame clones, with some not included. Here the sample spans a few hundred thousand clones, 85% to 90% being singletons. The sample was PBMCs or T cells enriched from blood (not recorded which). These receptors all come from a woman aged 45 to 65 who had been exposed to COVID-19.

The chain combines TRBV18 with TRBJ2-7, with TRBD1 identical over 11 bases. Germline V CDR1 and CDR2: KGHSH, LQKENI. CDR3 length equals 16 residues. With V trimmed by 0 bases and J by 5 bases, 6 bases remained unmatched. CDR3 sequence reads: CASSPPRGQGAHEQYF. The CDR3 coding sequence is TGTGCCAGCTCACCACCGAGAGGACAGGGGGCCCACGAGCAGTACTTC.

The chain uses TRBV3-1 (or the pseudogene TRBV3-2) and TRBJ1-1; D gene uncertain. The CDR3 extends over 15 amino acids. CDR1 is LGHDT and CDR2 is YNNKEL in the germline V gene (reference sequence). V lost 5 bases and J lost 3, with 16 bases in between. Written as DNA, the CDR3 is TGTGCCAGCAGCTCTGGAGCGATTACGGACACTGAAGCTTTCTTT. This translates into CASSSGAITDTEAFF.

The chain combines TRBV27 with TRBJ2-5, with D tentatively TRBD2 (5 bases). Germline V CDR1 and CDR2: MNHEY, SMNVEV (reference sequence). The CDR3 is 16 residues long. V was trimmed by 3 bases and J by 0 bases, leaving 14 bases between them. CDR3 nucleotide sequence: TGTGCCAGCAGTTTCGGACGGGGATTAAACCAAGAGACCCAGTACTTC. Its protein product is CASSFGRGLNQETQYF.

The V call is TRBV7-2, the J call TRBJ1-5; TRBD1 aligns across 9 bases. This CDR3 region has 15 residues. With V trimmed by 1 base and J by 3 bases, 1 base remained unmatched. The germline CDR1 and CDR2 sequences are SGHTA and FQGNSA. The CDR3 reads CASSLGTGDNQPQHF. CDR3 nucleotides: TGTGCCAGCAGCTTAGGGACAGGGGACAATCAGCCCCAGCATTTT.

This clone came up once. The chain has TRBV15 and TRBJ2-2; D gene unclear. Trimming cost V 5 bases and J 6 bases, with 7 bases left between them. CDR1 and CDR2 from the germline V gene are LNHNV and YYDKDF (reference sequence). CDR3 length: 12 residues. The CDR3 coding sequence is TGTGCCACCAGCGTGGGCCCCGGGGAGCTGTTTTTT. This codes for CATSVGPGELFF.

This chain joins TRBV15 and TRBJ2-3; D is uncertain. CDR1 and CDR2 (germline): LNHNV, YYDKDF (reference sequence). This CDR3 comprises 14 residues. Trimming stripped 1 base from V and 4 bases from J, with 9 bases between. The CDR3 reads CATSRARMADTQYF. CDR3 in DNA: TGTGCCACCAGCAGAGCCAGGATGGCAGATACGCAGTATTTT.

Written as DNA, the CDR3 is TGTGCCAGTAGTATAGCCCCCCGCGGGGTTTTCTACGAGCAGTACTTC. Protein product: CASSIAPRGVFYEQYF. The V call is TRBV19, the J call TRBJ2-7, with a possible D match to TRBD2 (6 bases). This CDR3 comprises 16 residues. Germline CDR1 reads LNHDA; CDR2 reads SQIVND (reference sequence). V shed 1 base and J shed 3 bases, with 16 bases lying between them.

The CDR3 region has the DNA TGTGCCAGCAGTTACCCCGGACAGGCCTACGAGCAGTACTTC. Its translation: CASSYPGQAYEQYF. The chain couples TRBV6-5 to TRBJ2-7; TRBD1 aligns across 7 bases. The J segment lost 2 bases and the V segment lost 2 bases, leaving 3 bases of the junction unmatched. Germline CDR1 and CDR2: MNHEY and SVGAGI. The CDR3 length is 14 residues.